The subject of this entry is one T cell receptor (beta chain). cDNA came from roughly 0.53 to 1 ug RNA primed by random hexamers. Each CDR3 protein is one row after TCRdb ran MiXCR on the immunoSEQ multiplex PCR reads. The data contain around 180,000 distinct CDR3 sequences, 85% to 95% of them singletons. This specimen belongs to a study of CD8 T cells in Susac syndrome. Trimming removed 2 bases from V and 3 bases from J, with 11 bases in between. Germline V gene data show CDR1 as MNHEY and CDR2 as SMNVEV (reference sequence). The CDR3 runs to 14 residues. The TCR was taken from a human donor with multiple sclerosis. The sequenced sample was CD8+ T cells from PBMCs. V is TRBV27 and J is TRBJ2-7; D is uncertain. The CDR3 protein is CASSLNPRIYEQYF. CDR3 nucleotides: TGTGCCAGCAGTTTAAACCCCCGCATCTACGAGCAGTACTTC.